These 27 T cell receptor beta chains were all obtained from the same sample, sequenced in a study of blood T cell repertoires in COVID-19 (dated by TCRdb to between 2020 and 2021). The library was prepared using the immunoSEQ multiplex PCR assay. TCRdb took this table from immuneACCESS and kept in-frame rearrangements with V and J called. Such tables lack part of the clones; where checked against another copy, unresolved V genes explain under half of the gap, and the rest is unexplained. This sample holds around 160,000 clones; over 75% were observed only once. The ten largest clones represent around 5.9% of the sample. Sequenced: PBMCs or T cells enriched from blood (not recorded which). Receptors were obtained from a man between 40 and 49 years old who had recovered from COVID-19.

The count of this clone is one. J is TRBJ1-5 and V is TRBV19; no definite D call. The CDR3 has 15 amino acids. Deletions cut 7 bases from V and 3 bases from J, with 16 bases between. Looked up from germline, CDR1 is LNHDA and CDR2 is SQIVND (reference sequence). The CDR3 region is CASTMGSRNNQPQHF. In nucleotides, the CDR3 is TGTGCCAGTACCATGGGGAGCAGGAACAATCAGCCCCAGCATTTT.

This clone has only a few counts. The CDR3 DNA follows: TGTGCCAGCAGCTTAGTGGGGGGGACCTTCACAGATACGCAGTATTTT. Translating it yields CASSLVGGTFTDTQYF. The chain is built from TRBV7-6 and TRBJ2-3; 7 bases line up with TRBD2. V dropped 1 base and J dropped 2; count of bases not matched to a gene: 6. From germline, CDR1 is SGHVS and CDR2 FNYEAQ. The CDR3 consists of 16 residues. The variable domain in full, completed from reference TRBV7-6 and TRBJ2-3, reads GAGVSQSPRYKVTKRGQDVALRCDPISGHVSLYWYRQALGQGPEFLTYFNYEAQQDKSGLPNDRFSAERPEGSISTLTIQRTEQRDSAMYRCASSLVGGTFTDTQYFGPGTRLTVL.

This clone is a singleton in its sample. The chain is built from TRBV19 and TRBJ2-2; 7 bases match TRBD2. Germline V CDR1 and CDR2: LNHDA, SQIVND (reference sequence). The CDR3 is 15 amino acids. J lost 5 bases, V lost 8 bases, and 11 bases had no gene match. CDR3 DNA sequence: TGTGCCAGTCTGGTGGGGGGGTTTGGAACCGGGGAGCTGTTTTTT. It specifies CASLVGGFGTGELFF.

This sequence joins TRBV6-5 and TRBJ1-5; tentatively, D is TRBD1 (6 bases). Between the trimmed V and J ends, which lost 6 bases and 1 base, there was a span of 13 bases. CDR3 length equals 15 residues. CDR1 is MNHEY and CDR2 is SVGAGI in the germline V gene. Here the CDR3 reads CASRLRGESNQPQHF. The CDR3 coding sequence is TGTGCCAGCAGACTCAGGGGTGAAAGCAATCAGCCCCAGCATTTT.

The genes are TRBV6-5 and TRBJ1-4, with TRBD1 as a possible D gene (6 bases). This CDR3 comprises 15 residues. V was clipped by 2 bases and J by 0 bases, with 7 bases between them. Germline values: CDR1 MNHEY, CDR2 SVGAGI. The CDR3 sequence: CASSYGGATNEKLFF. CDR3 DNA sequence: TGTGCCAGCAGTTACGGGGGCGCAACTAATGAAAAACTGTTTTTT.

This chain connects TRBV11-2 to TRBJ2-5; D not resolved. CDR1 SGHAT and CDR2 FQNNGV come from the germline V gene. V was pared by 1 base and J by 5 bases, with 8 bases between. There are 13 residues in the CDR3. CDR3 sequence: CASSLGSWETQYF. The DNA of the CDR3 is TGTGCCAGCAGCTTAGGTAGTTGGGAGACCCAGTACTTC.

The V and J genes are TRBV5-1 and TRBJ1-2, with TRBD1 matching 10 bases. Germline V gives CDR1 SGHRS, CDR2 YFSETQ. V shed 4 bases, J shed 7 bases, and the junction held 10 bases outside the gene matches. The CDR3 contains 15 residues. CDR3 sequence: CASSLTGTGALGYTF. CDR3 in DNA: TGCGCCAGCAGCCTAACCGGGACAGGGGCCCTTGGCTACACCTTC.

This chain uses TRBV11-3 with TRBJ2-5, with 9 positions matching TRBD1. The CDR3 has 17 residues. Germline loops: CDR1 SGHNT, CDR2 YENEEA. V shed 1 base and J 0 bases; nucleotides not matched to a gene: 6. The CDR3 nucleotides are TGTGCCAGCAGCTTAGGAGAAGGGACAGGGTACCAAGAGACCCAGTACTTC. It yields the protein CASSLGEGTGYQETQYF.

The sample holds a few counts of this clone. V and J are TRBV27 and TRBJ2-1; D gene uncertain. The CDR3 is 13 residues long. The V and J ends lost 3 bases and 9 bases respectively, with 12 bases between them. The V gene's germline CDR1 is MNHEY and CDR2 SMNVEV (reference sequence). CDR3 DNA: TGTGCCAGCAGTTTTCGGTTTTCACTTGAGCAGTTCTTC. Amino acids: CASSFRFSLEQFF.

The chain joins TRBV11-2 to TRBJ2-7, with a possible D match to TRBD1 (5 bases). The CDR3 totals 15 residues. CDR1 and CDR2 (germline): SGHAT, FQNNGV. The V end was cut by 1 base, the J end by 3 bases, with 13 bases between. The DNA of the CDR3 is TGTGCCAGCAGCTTAGCGCCAGGGCCTCACTACGAGCAGTACTTC. It encodes CASSLAPGPHYEQYF.

The chain recombines TRBV7-3 with TRBJ2-4; TRBD2 aligns across 7 bases. With 2 bases clipped from V and 6 bases from J, the junction kept 4 bases outside the gene matches. This CDR3 has 14 residues. CDR1 and CDR2 (germline): SGHTA, FQGTGA. The CDR3 DNA follows: TGTGCCAGCAGCTTATCTTCTAGCGGAAACATTCAGTACTTC. It codes for CASSLSSSGNIQYF.

CDR3 DNA: TGTGCCAGCAGCGTAGCCGGACAGGGTTTACTAGGAAACACCATATATTTT. Translating it yields CASSVAGQGLLGNTIYF. This chain uses TRBV9 with TRBJ1-3, with TRBD1 matching 8 bases. The CDR3 spans 17 residues. Trimming cost V 0 bases and J 4 bases; bases outside gene matches: 9. Germline V lookup: CDR1 SGDLS, CDR2 YYNGEE.

The rearrangement joins TRBV11-2 to TRBJ1-3, with a tentative D call TRBD1 (6 bases). CDR3 length: 14 amino acids. The germline V gene encodes CDR1 SGHAT and CDR2 FQNNGV. V shed 4 bases and J shed 7 bases, with 14 bases lying between them. CDR3 DNA: TGTGCCAGCAGCTATCGACAGGAGGAGAACACCATATATTTT. Translation gives CASSYRQEENTIYF.

The V and J genes are TRBV6-5 and TRBJ1-4, with 10 nucleotides matching TRBD1. Germline V lookup: CDR1 MNHEY, CDR2 SVGAGI. CDR3 length equals 15 residues. Losses at the gene ends were 5 bases for V and 6 bases for J; bases not matched to a gene: 6. CDR3 nucleotides: TGTGCCAGCAGTCACCGGGACAGGGGATATGAAAAACTGTTTTTT. As protein: CASSHRDRGYEKLFF.

The gene calls are TRBV11-2 and TRBJ2-7; TRBD1 is a possible D gene (5 bases). Per germline, CDR1 SGHAT and CDR2 FQNNGV. The CDR3 is 12 amino acids. Trimming pared 3 bases from V and 5 bases from J, leaving 8 bases between. CDR3: CASSFLGDEQYF. The CDR3, as DNA: TGTGCCAGCAGCTTTTTAGGGGACGAGCAGTACTTC.

The J gene is TRBJ2-1, the V gene TRBV18, with D perhaps matching TRBD1 (7 bases). The CDR3 contains 15 residues. Deletions cut 6 bases from V and 4 bases from J, with 16 bases between. CDR1 and CDR2 (germline): KGHSH, LQKENI. CDR3 loop: CASSLQGTLYNEQFF. The CDR3 nucleotides are TGTGCCAGCTCGCTACAGGGGACTTTATACAATGAGCAGTTCTTC.

The genes are TRBV9 and TRBJ2-1; the match to TRBD2 covers 11 bases. CDR1 SGDLS and CDR2 YYNGEE come from the germline V gene. The CDR3 has 20 residues. With V trimmed by 0 bases and J by 0 bases, 11 bases remained unmatched. CDR3 amino acids: CASSVDDLAGGFVSYNEQFF. The CDR3 DNA is TGTGCCAGCAGCGTAGATGATCTAGCGGGGGGCTTCGTCTCCTACAATGAGCAGTTCTTC.

J is TRBJ1-2 and V is TRBV6-6, with 9 bases identical to TRBD1. Germline trimming cut 0 bases from V and 4 bases from J; bases unmatched to any gene: 6. This CDR3 spans 16 amino acids. Per germline, CDR1 MNHNY and CDR2 SVGAGI (reference sequence). The CDR3, as DNA: TGTGCCAGCAGTTACTCGAGGACAGGGGAGTTCTATGGCTACACCTTC. Translating it yields CASSYSRTGEFYGYTF.

The chain employs TRBV6-5 and TRBJ1-2, with 7 bases lining up with TRBD1. V was clipped by 5 bases and J by 8 bases; unmatched bases: 5. CDR1 and CDR2 from the germline V gene are MNHEY and SVGAGI. This CDR3 is built from 12 residues. The CDR3, as DNA: TGTGCCAGCAGTCATACAGGGGTCGGCTACACCTTC. Translating gives CASSHTGVGYTF.

This clone was recorded only once. This chain connects TRBV20-1 to TRBJ2-1, with 7 positions matching TRBD1. The CDR3 covers 10 residues. J was trimmed by 9 bases and V by 6 bases; bases with no gene match: 2. The germline V gene encodes CDR1 DFQATT and CDR2 SNEGSKA (reference sequence). The CDR3 region is CSARQGEQFF. In nucleotides, the CDR3 is TGCAGTGCAAGACAGGGTGAGCAGTTCTTC.

The V gene is TRBV5-4, the J gene TRBJ2-1, with a possible D match to TRBD2 (6 bases). V was pared by 10 bases and J by 9 bases, with 23 bases between. Germline values: CDR1 SGHNT, CDR2 YYREEE (reference sequence). The CDR3 extends over 14 amino acids. For the CDR3, the DNA is TGTGCCGCCCGGAACGGGGGTGGTGCGGGTGAGCAGTTCTTC. Translated, it gives CAARNGGGAGEQFF. Using reference TRBV5-4 and TRBJ2-1 for the parts outside the CDR3, the full variable domain is ETGVTQSPTHLIKTRGQQVTLRCSSQSGHNTVSWYQQALGQGPQFIFQYYREEENGRGNFPPRFSGLQFPNYSSELNVNALELDDSALYLCAARNGGGAGEQFFGPGTRLTVL.

This chain joins TRBV30 and TRBJ2-2, with D maybe TRBD1 (5 bases). The CDR3 sequence is 13 residues long. CDR1 is GTSNPN, CDR2 SVGIG, per germline (reference sequence). Trimming removed 2 bases from V and 5 bases from J, with 9 bases in between. The CDR3 loop reads CAWSPQVTGELFF. CDR3 nucleotide sequence: TGTGCCTGGAGTCCACAGGTTACCGGGGAGCTGTTTTTT.

V usage is TRBV10-3 and J usage is TRBJ1-1; TRBD1 matches at 9 bases. The CDR3 is 15 residues long. The J segment lost 1 base and the V segment lost 3 bases, leaving 3 bases of the junction unmatched. Looked up from germline, CDR1 is ENHRY and CDR2 is SYGVKD. The CDR3, as DNA: TGTGCCATCAGTGAACCGGGACAGGGGAACACTGAAGCTTTCTTT. Protein product: CAISEPGQGNTEAFF.

This rearrangement joins TRBV5-6 to TRBJ2-2; D may be TRBD2 (6 bases). CDR3 length: 17 residues. Trimming took off 4 bases at V and 4 bases at J, with 20 bases between the two ends. Germline loops: CDR1 SGHDT, CDR2 YYEEEE. The CDR3 nucleotides read TGTGCCAGCAGCGCTCCGGGTTTGGCGGGGCTCACCGGGGAGCTGTTTTTT. As protein: CASSAPGLAGLTGELFF.

In this sample, this clone turned up once. The J gene is TRBJ1-1, the V gene TRBV10-3; 9 nucleotides line up with TRBD1. Germline trimming cut 2 bases from V and 3 bases from J; bases unmatched to any gene: 1. The CDR3 loop spans 14 amino acids. The germline V gene has CDR1 ENHRY and CDR2 SYGVKD. The CDR3 sequence: CAISERTGDTEAFF. CDR3 coding DNA: TGTGCCATCAGTGAGAGGACAGGGGACACTGAAGCTTTCTTT.

The rearrangement links TRBV20-1 to TRBJ1-2; maybe TRBD1 (5 bases). Per germline, CDR1 DFQATT and CDR2 SNEGSKA (reference sequence). This CDR3 is built from 11 residues. Trimming cost V 6 bases and J 6 bases, with 11 bases left between them. The DNA for the CDR3 is TGCAGTGCATATGAAGGGGATGGCTACACCTTC. It specifies CSAYEGDGYTF.

The chain employs TRBV7-9 and TRBJ1-3; possibly TRBD1 for D (6 bases). V was cut by 2 bases and J by 3 bases, with 11 bases left in between. Germline V gene sequence: CDR1 SEHNR, CDR2 FQNEAQ (reference sequence). This CDR3 has 15 amino acids. The CDR3 loop reads CASSLMDSLGNTIYF. The DNA for the CDR3 is TGTGCCAGCAGCTTAATGGACAGCCTTGGAAACACCATATATTTT.